A selection of T cell receptor beta chains follows, all from one sample in a study of cytomegalovirus exposure and HLA in healthy donors. Repertoires were generated with immunoSEQ multiplex PCR, while TCRdb's copy carries only in-frame clones and drops some. The sample lists fewer than 150,000 clones, around 77% occurring once. The source material was PBMCs. All receptors derive from a young man in good health and CMV-seronegative. CDR3s include the opening cysteine and the closing phenylalanine or tryptophan. A D gene is named only where the DNA matches it firmly. Not all rows give a size; the values are once, few, many and, for expanded clones, a class.

TRBD1	TRBJ1-2	TRBV5-1	few	CASSPNTGGSVGYTF	TGCGCCAGCAGCCCGAATACAGGGGGATCAGTAGGCTACACCTTC
.	TRBJ1-1	TRBV2	.	CASSEFLVAFF	TGTGCCAGCAGTGAATTCCTTGTAGCTTTCTTT
.	TRBJ2-3	TRBV27	.	CASSYDRTGPVSTDTQYF	TGTGCCAGCAGTTATGATAGGACTGGCCCAGTAAGCACAGATACGCAGTATTTT
.	TRBJ2-2	TRBV5-1	.	CASGSGAVNTGELFF	TGCGCCAGCGGATCGGGAGCGGTGAACACCGGGGAGCTGTTTTTT
TRBD1	TRBJ2-7	TRBV29-1	few	CSVRTGASYEQYF	TGCAGCGTCCGGACAGGGGCCTCCTACGAGCAGTACTTC
TRBD1	TRBJ2-7	TRBV5-1	.	CASSLRGQGGEQYF	TGCGCCAGCAGCTTGAGAGGACAGGGGGGCGAGCAGTACTTC
.	TRBJ2-1	TRBV10-3	once	CAISESPAADNEQFF	TGTGCCATCAGTGAGTCGCCAGCCGCGGATAATGAGCAGTTCTTC
.	TRBJ2-1	TRBV28	.	CASSLRRNEQFF	TGTGCCAGCAGTCTTAGGAGGAATGAGCAGTTCTTC
TRBD1	TRBJ2-5	TRBV5-1	.	CASSGDRGETQYF	TGCGCCAGCAGCGGGGACAGGGGAGAGACCCAGTACTTC
.	TRBJ1-1	TRBV7-9	.	CANAQGPDTEAFF	TGTGCCAATGCCCAGGGGCCGGACACTGAAGCTTTCTTT
TRBD1	TRBJ1-5	TRBV2	.	CASSEARQGGQPQHF	TGTGCCAGCAGTGAAGCGCGGCAGGGGGGACAGCCCCAGCATTTT
TRBD2	TRBJ2-5	TRBV18	.	CASSRREGDQETQYF	TGTGCCAGCTCACGACGGGAGGGGGATCAAGAGACCCAGTACTTC
TRBD2	TRBJ2-5	TRBV19	.	CASSAIAGGPETQYF	TGTGCCAGTAGTGCTATAGCGGGAGGGCCAGAGACCCAGTACTTC